What follows are 28 T cell receptor beta chains derived from one specimen sequenced in a study of cytomegalovirus exposure and HLA in healthy donors (dated by TCRdb to about 2017). Library prep was done by the immunoSEQ multiplex PCR assay. For the multiplex PCR, a mixture combining 60 forward primers for TCR Vbeta segments and 13 reverse primers for TCR Jbeta segments was used. TCRdb stores this immuneACCESS table with in-frame sequences only. Part of the clones is absent; in the studies checked, under half of the shortfall reflects unresolved V genes, and no reason is known for the rest. The sample data list 100,000 to 150,000 clones, and approximately 80% of these were observed just once. The ten most abundant clones make up about 5.8% of the sample. Specimen: PBMCs. The receptors stem from a man aged 18-30 years in good health and CMV-seropositive.

This chain connects TRBV28 to TRBJ1-3; a possible D gene is TRBD1 (6 bases). V lost 6 bases and J lost 2, with 20 bases in between. The CDR3 is 17 residues long. Germline CDR1 and CDR2: MDHEN and SYDVKM. The DNA of the CDR3 is TGTGCCAGCAGCGGGACCGCTGGTGGGGGCGCTGGAAACACCATATATTTT. Residues: CASSGTAGGGAGNTIYF.

This clone was detected only once. The chain couples TRBV27 to TRBJ1-1; 7 nucleotides line up with TRBD1. The CDR3 has 14 amino acids. The germline V gene has CDR1 MNHEY and CDR2 SMNVEV (reference sequence). The ends lost 2 bases at V and 5 bases at J; junction bases unmatched: 5. This CDR3 reads CASSLDRVRTEAFF. The CDR3 DNA follows: TGTGCCAGCAGTTTAGACAGGGTAAGAACTGAAGCTTTCTTT.

The rearrangement links TRBV11-3 to TRBJ2-3, with 10 bases lining up with TRBD2. The junction had 2 bases not matched to a gene; V was cut back by 2 bases and J by 6 bases. Germline lookup yields CDR1 SGHNT and CDR2 YENEEA. The CDR3 covers 14 residues. The CDR3 is CASSLLSGRDTQYF. DNA of the CDR3: TGTGCCAGCAGCTTACTTAGCGGGAGGGATACGCAGTATTTT.

The gene calls are TRBV28 and TRBJ1-1, with D possibly being TRBD1 (5 bases). V lost 2 bases and J lost 1, with 11 bases in between. Per germline, CDR1 MDHEN and CDR2 SYDVKM. CDR3 length: 15 residues. CDR3 protein: CASSLAGLENTEAFF. CDR3 DNA sequence: TGTGCCAGCAGTTTAGCGGGGCTGGAGAACACTGAAGCTTTCTTT.

About this clone: Different DNA sequences within this sample yield the same CDR3. The V and J genes are TRBV5-1 and TRBJ1-2; D is perhaps TRBD1 (6 bases). The germline V and J ends were trimmed by 0 bases and 5 bases, with 11 bases remaining between them. The length of the CDR3 is 14 residues. The germline gives CDR1 SGHRS, CDR2 YFSETQ. The DNA for the CDR3 is TGCGCCAGCAGCTTGGCGGACAGCGAGTATGGCTACACCTTC. Protein sequence: CASSLADSEYGYTF.

This clone was counted between two and nine times. The chain couples TRBV11-2 to TRBJ1-2; D may be TRBD1 (6 bases). The CDR3 extends over 15 amino acids. Trimming took off 5 bases at V and 1 base at J, with 14 bases between the two ends. Germline V lookup: CDR1 SGHAT, CDR2 FQNNGV. The CDR3 sequence is CASSPTEGVNYGYTF. CDR3 in DNA: TGTGCCAGCAGCCCGACCGAGGGGGTTAACTATGGCTACACCTTC.

The DNA of the CDR3 is TGTGCCAGCAGCTTAGCCGCAGGGGGGTCCCCCCAGCATTTT. This gives the protein CASSLAAGGSPQHF. This sequence joins TRBV11-2 and TRBJ1-5, with 7 bases that match TRBD1. CDR3 size: 14 residues. CDR1 is SGHAT and CDR2 is FQNNGV in the germline V gene. The J segment lost 10 bases and the V segment lost 1 base, leaving 7 bases of the junction unmatched.

CDR3 sequence: CASRLTGAGVNTEAFF. The CDR3 DNA sequence: TGCGCCAGCAGGCTGACGGGGGCGGGGGTGAACACTGAAGCTTTCTTT. The chain links TRBV4-1 to TRBJ1-1; D is perhaps TRBD1 (6 bases). The CDR3 is 16 amino acids. V was cut by 6 bases and J by 0 bases, with 17 bases left in between. The germline CDR1 and CDR2 sequences are MGHRA and YSYEKL.

The rearrangement joins TRBV5-4 to TRBJ2-7; TRBD2 aligns across 7 bases. The V and J ends lost 4 bases and 3 bases, in that order; junction bases with no gene match: 4. CDR1 and CDR2 from the germline V gene are SGHNT and YYREEE (reference sequence). CDR3 length equals 13 residues. The CDR3 nucleotides read TGTGCCAGCAGCCCCGGACTAGACTACGAGCAGTACTTC. It encodes CASSPGLDYEQYF.

The chain has TRBV5-1 and TRBJ2-1; 9 bases map to TRBD2. V was clipped by 4 bases and J by 4 bases; unmatched bases: 6. CDR3 length: 15 residues. Germline V gene data show CDR1 as SGHRS and CDR2 as YFSETQ. CDR3 DNA sequence: TGCGCCAGCAGCCTATTTAGCGGGGGATACAATGAGCAGTTCTTC. It codes for CASSLFSGGYNEQFF.

The V call is TRBV6-1, the J call TRBJ2-2; D might be TRBD1 (6 bases). Germline lookup yields CDR1 MNHNS and CDR2 SASEGT. The CDR3 covers 14 residues. Between the trimmed V and J ends, which lost 6 bases and 3 bases, there was a span of 11 bases. In DNA form, the CDR3 reads TGTGCCAGCAGGAGGACAGTCGACACCGGGGAGCTGTTTTTT. As protein: CASRRTVDTGELFF.

V and J are TRBV21-1 and TRBJ2-6; the table's D call TRBD1 went unverified against the DNA. TRBV21-1 is termed a pseudogene. CDR3 length: 12 residues. CDR3 region: CATVSGANGLTF. CDR3 nucleotide sequence: TGTGCCACGGTCTCTGGGGCCAACGGCCTGACTTTC.

CDR3 sequence: CSVANRVKMMRNTEAFF. For the CDR3, the DNA is TGCAGCGTTGCCAACAGGGTCAAGATGATGCGGAACACTGAAGCTTTCTTT. The chain is built from TRBV29-1 and TRBJ1-1, with a weak D call TRBD1 (6 bases). With 4 bases removed from V and 1 base from J, the gap between germline ends came to 22 bases. CDR1 and CDR2 from the germline V gene are SQVTM and ANQGSEA. The CDR3 runs to 17 residues.

The chain has TRBV11-2 and TRBJ2-1; 9 positions agree with TRBD2. The CDR3 sequence is 16 residues long. The trim removed 5 bases at V and 6 bases at J, leaving 11 bases unmatched. Germline lookup yields CDR1 SGHAT and CDR2 FQNNGV. The CDR3 reads CASSRGAGGLLNEQFF. As DNA, the CDR3 is TGTGCCAGCAGCCGTGGGGCGGGGGGGCTACTCAATGAGCAGTTCTTC.

In this sample, this clone turned up a few times. The CDR3 loop reads CASSGTERIGANVLTF. The CDR3 DNA follows: TGTGCCAGCAGTGGGACAGAAAGGATTGGGGCCAACGTCCTGACTTTC. The rearrangement links TRBV28 to TRBJ2-6; 7 nucleotides align to TRBD1. V was pared by 5 bases and J by 3 bases, with 7 bases of the junction left unmatched. This CDR3 has 16 amino acids. The germline V gene encodes CDR1 MDHEN and CDR2 SYDVKM.

This chain connects TRBV10-2 to TRBJ2-2, with 8 nucleotides matching TRBD2. V gave up 5 bases and J gave up 4 bases; unmatched junction bases: 12. The germline V gene encodes CDR1 WSHSY and CDR2 SAAADI. This CDR3 region has 17 residues. The CDR3 protein is CASSTIPGGQGTGELFF. The CDR3 DNA follows: TGCGCCAGCAGTACCATACCGGGGGGGCAGGGCACCGGGGAGCTGTTTTTT.

The V call is TRBV5-1, the J call TRBJ1-1, with 12 bases aligning to TRBD1. CDR1 is SGHRS, CDR2 YFSETQ, per germline. This CDR3 is 16 amino acids long. The V segment lost 4 bases and the J segment 3 bases; nucleotides outside the gene matches: 7. CDR3 coding DNA: TGCGCCAGCAGCCGTGGGACAGGGGGCGCTGACACTGAAGCTTTCTTT. Amino acid sequence: CASSRGTGGADTEAFF.

This clone was seen more than once but under ten times. The gene calls are TRBV19 and TRBJ2-3; 13 bases line up with TRBD2. The CDR3 is 15 amino acids. CDR1 and CDR2 (germline): LNHDA, SQIVND (reference sequence). CDR3 sequence reads: CATSGRIGSLDTQYF. The CDR3 DNA reads as TGTGCGACTAGCGGGAGGATCGGGAGTTTAGATACGCAGTATTTT.

The CDR3 DNA reads TGTGCCAGCAGTTTAAAGGGGCCGGTTCAGGGGGCCTCTGGGGCCAACGTCCTGACTTTC. Translation gives CASSLKGPVQGASGANVLTF. The chain combines TRBV27 with TRBJ2-6; 8 positions match TRBD1. The junction had 12 bases not matched to a gene; V was cut back by 2 bases and J by 0 bases. Germline CDR1 MNHEY, CDR2 SMNVEV (reference sequence). This CDR3 region has 20 residues.

This sequence joins TRBV10-1 and TRBJ2-7; 16 bases fit TRBD2. The CDR3 sequence is 19 residues long. The V segment lost 4 bases and the J segment 4 bases; nucleotides outside the gene matches: 13. CDR1 is WNHNN and CDR2 is SYGVQD in the germline V gene (reference sequence). The CDR3 sequence is CASSGLPGTSGGDGYEQYF. CDR3 DNA sequence: TGCGCCAGCAGTGGGCTACCCGGGACTAGCGGGGGGGATGGATACGAGCAGTACTTC.

The chain uses TRBV28 and TRBJ2-2; 7 bases fit TRBD2. The CDR3 runs to 16 residues. Germline values: CDR1 MDHEN, CDR2 SYDVKM. V shed 6 bases and J 0 bases; nucleotides not matched to a gene: 7. The CDR3 sequence is CASSPGGTSNTGELFF. For the CDR3, the DNA is TGTGCCAGCAGCCCCGGGGGGACCTCGAACACCGGGGAGCTGTTTTTT. Drawing the rest from reference TRBV28 and TRBJ2-2, the complete variable domain is DVKVTQSSRYLVKRTGEKVFLECVQDMDHENMFWYRQDPGLGLRLIYFSYDVKMKEKGDIPEGYSVSREKKERFSLILESASTNQTSMYLCASSPGGTSNTGELFFGEGSRLTVL.

This clone came up once. The V call is TRBV5-8, the J call TRBJ1-1; possibly TRBD1 for D (6 bases). Trimming took off 3 bases at V and 6 bases at J, with 9 bases between the two ends. The CDR3 extends over 12 amino acids. Germline CDR1 SGHTS, CDR2 YDEGEE. Here the CDR3 reads CASSYRTAEAFF. The CDR3 region has the DNA TGTGCCAGCAGCTACCGGACAGCTGAAGCTTTCTTT.

V is TRBV4-2 and J is TRBJ2-1; 11 bases map to TRBD2. This CDR3 comprises 17 residues. Losses at the gene ends were 2 bases for V and 4 bases for J; bases not matched to a gene: 7. CDR1 LGHNA and CDR2 YNFKEQ come from the germline V gene. The CDR3 loop reads CASSQRLAGNSYNEQFF. DNA for the CDR3: TGTGCCAGCAGCCAAAGACTAGCGGGGAACTCATACAATGAGCAGTTCTTC.

This sequence joins TRBV4-1 and TRBJ2-1, with TRBD2 matching over 8 bases. CDR3 length: 18 residues. Trimming took 0 bases from V and 12 from J; bases not matched to a gene: 19. The V gene's germline CDR1 is MGHRA and CDR2 YSYEKL. CDR3 sequence: CASSQEGGGTSTALGQFF. CDR3 nucleotide sequence: TGCGCCAGCAGCCAAGAGGGGGGTGGGACTAGTACGGCTCTCGGGCAGTTCTTC.

V and J are TRBV2 and TRBJ2-1; D ambiguous. V was cut by 5 bases and J by 8 bases, with 16 bases left in between. The CDR3 has 14 amino acids. Germline values: CDR1 SNHLY, CDR2 FYNNEI. DNA of the CDR3: TGTGCCAGCAGTTTAAGCCTAGTGGTGGATGAGCAGTTCTTC. This translates into CASSLSLVVDEQFF. Combining the CDR3 with reference TRBV2 and TRBJ2-1 gives the whole variable domain EPEVTQTPSHQVTQMGQEVILRCVPISNHLYFYWYRQILGQKVEFLVSFYNNEISEKSEIFDDQFSVERPDGSNFTLKIRSTKLEDSAMYFCASSLSLVVDEQFFGPGTRLTVL.

This chain joins TRBV7-9 and TRBJ2-6; D perhaps matches TRBD2 (5 bases). This CDR3 spans 18 amino acids. V dropped 5 bases and J dropped 0 bases, with 17 bases sitting between them. CDR1 and CDR2 (germline): SEHNR, FQNEAQ (reference sequence). The CDR3, as DNA: TGTGCCAGCAGCCCACCCGGGATTTACGACTCTGGGGCCAACGTCCTGACTTTC. The encoded protein is CASSPPGIYDSGANVLTF.

This chain joins TRBV5-1 and TRBJ1-2, with 10 bases matching TRBD1. Looked up from germline, CDR1 is SGHRS and CDR2 is YFSETQ. The CDR3 spans 15 residues. The junction had 3 bases not matched to a gene; V was cut back by 0 bases and J by 4 bases. The CDR3: CASSLGQGAFYGYTF. The CDR3 DNA reads as TGCGCCAGCAGCTTGGGACAGGGGGCTTTCTATGGCTACACCTTC.

This chain joins TRBV7-3 and TRBJ1-5; D gene ambiguous. V shed 0 bases and J shed 8 bases, with 11 bases lying between them. The CDR3 totals 14 residues. Germline CDR1 reads SGHTA; CDR2 reads FQGTGA. Written as DNA, the CDR3 is TGTGCCAGCAGCTTAACGACTGGAGAGAAGCCCCAGCATTTT. Translation gives CASSLTTGEKPQHF.